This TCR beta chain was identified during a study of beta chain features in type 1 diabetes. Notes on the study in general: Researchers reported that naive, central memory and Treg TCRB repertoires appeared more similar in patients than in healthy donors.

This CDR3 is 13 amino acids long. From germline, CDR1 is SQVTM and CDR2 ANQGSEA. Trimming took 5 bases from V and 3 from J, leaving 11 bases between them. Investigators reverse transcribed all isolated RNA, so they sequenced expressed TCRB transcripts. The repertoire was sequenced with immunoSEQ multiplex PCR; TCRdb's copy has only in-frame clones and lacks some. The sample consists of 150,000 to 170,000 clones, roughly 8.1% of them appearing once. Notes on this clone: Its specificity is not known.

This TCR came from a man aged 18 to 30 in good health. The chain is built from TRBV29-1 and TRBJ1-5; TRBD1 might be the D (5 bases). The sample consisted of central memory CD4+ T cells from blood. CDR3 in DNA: TGCAGCGTTATAGCCAGGGCCAATCAGCCCCAGCATTTT. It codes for CSVIARANQPQHF.